The clone carrying this T cell receptor (beta chain) has a handful of counts. The antigen remains unidentified. The sample belongs to a study of T-cell memory formation after mild COVID-19. Points from the study as a whole: Some responding clones appeared in pre-infection memory, suggesting cross-reactive memory joined. Later expanders leaned CD4+, whereas clones that contracted between day 15 and 85 were balanced CD4/CD8. CD4+ contracting clones were found mainly in CM and EM, and CD8+ ones in EMRA.

This CDR3 is 12 amino acids long. Germline values: CDR1 SQVTM, CDR2 ANQGSEA. V was clipped by 6 bases and J by 7 bases; unmatched bases: 6. cDNA libraries for TCR alpha and TCR beta, carrying sample barcodes and UMIs, came from 5'RACE with constant-segment primers. From the 5' RACE reads, TCRdb called clonotypes with MiXCR, one entry per CDR3 protein. The sample has about 470,000 distinct CDR3 sequences; around a quarter are singletons. The sample taken for sequencing was PBMCs or a T cell subset sorted from them (not recorded which). V gene TRBV29-1 combines with J gene TRBJ2-1; 7 bases fit TRBD1. The source is an adult woman who had mild COVID-19 (a few samples of this study predate the infection). Cell type and time point are not known. The chain's CDR3 is CSVQGLGNEQFF. Here the CDR3 DNA reads TGCAGCGTACAGGGGCTTGGGAATGAGCAGTTCTTC.